One and the same sample provided the 2 T cell receptor beta chains below, sequenced in a study of T cell repertoires in cytomegalovirus infection. TCRdb ran MiXCR on the reads and lists one entry per CDR3 protein. The repertoire holds approximately 250,000 distinct CDR3 sequences, with under 8.5% as singletons. The sample was PBMCs. The receptors here all came from a human donor in good health (CMV status not recorded). Some clones in this sample may be carry-over from other donors' samples.

In its sample, this clonotype was seen many times. The J gene is TRBJ1-2, the V gene TRBV30, with a possible D match to TRBD1 (6 bases). V lost 3 bases and J 6 bases, leaving 14 bases between the germline ends. CDR1 is GTSNPN and CDR2 is SVGIG in the germline V gene (reference sequence). The CDR3 extends over 13 amino acids. CDR3 in amino acids: CAWRGTGTNGYTF. CDR3 sequence (DNA): TGTGCCTGGAGGGGTACAGGGACTAATGGCTACACCTTC.

This clonotype was observed many times. V gene TRBV29-1 combines with J gene TRBJ2-1, with TRBD2 matching over 11 bases. Germline V CDR1 and CDR2: SQVTM, ANQGSEA. This CDR3 is 12 amino acids long. The V gene end was trimmed by 3 bases and the J gene end by 8 bases; junction bases not matched to a gene: 0. DNA of the CDR3: TGCAGCGTTGATAGCGGGGGGGATGAGCAGTTCTTC. As protein: CSVDSGGDEQFF.